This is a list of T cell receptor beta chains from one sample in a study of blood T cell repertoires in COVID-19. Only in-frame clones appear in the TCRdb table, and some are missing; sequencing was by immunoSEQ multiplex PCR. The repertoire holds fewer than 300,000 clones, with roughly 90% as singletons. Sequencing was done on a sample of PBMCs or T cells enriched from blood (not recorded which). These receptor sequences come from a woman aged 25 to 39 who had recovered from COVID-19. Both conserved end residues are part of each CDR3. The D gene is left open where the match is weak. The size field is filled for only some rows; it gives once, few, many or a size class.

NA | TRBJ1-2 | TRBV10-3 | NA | CAISRDIVDYGYTF | TGTGCCATCAGTCGGGACATCGTTGACTATGGCTACACCTTC
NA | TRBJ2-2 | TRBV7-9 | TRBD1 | CASSWTGGRTGELFF | TGTGCCAGCAGCTGGACAGGAGGTCGGACCGGGGAGCTGTTTTTT
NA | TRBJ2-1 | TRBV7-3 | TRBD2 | CASSYTGLAGDLANEQFF | TGTGCCAGCAGCTATACGGGACTAGCGGGAGATCTGGCAAATGAGCAGTTCTTC
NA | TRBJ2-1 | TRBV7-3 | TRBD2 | CASGASGTHEQFF | TGTGCCAGCGGGGCTAGCGGCACACATGAGCAGTTCTTC
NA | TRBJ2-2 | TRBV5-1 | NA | CASSADALWDGGFEAGELFF | TGCGCCAGCAGCGCAGATGCCTTGTGGGATGGAGGGTTTGAGGCCGGGGAGCTGTTTTTT
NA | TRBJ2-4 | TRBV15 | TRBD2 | CATSRVPVGLVENIQYF | TGTGCCACCAGCAGAGTCCCCGTGGGACTAGTTGAAAACATTCAGTACTTC
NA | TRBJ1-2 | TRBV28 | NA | CASRNSGSLYGYTF | TGTGCCAGCAGAAACAGCGGCTCCCTCTATGGCTACACCTTC
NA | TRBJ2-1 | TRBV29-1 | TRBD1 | CSVDGTGAMTYNEQFF | TGCAGCGTCGACGGGACAGGGGCGATGACCTACAATGAGCAGTTCTTC
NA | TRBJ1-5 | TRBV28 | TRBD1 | CASSPRTGDGNQPQHF | TGTGCCAGCAGTCCCAGAACAGGGGACGGCAATCAGCCCCAGCATTTT
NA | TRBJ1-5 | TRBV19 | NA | CASNPTGRYNQPQHF | TGTGCCAGTAACCCGACAGGAAGGTACAATCAGCCCCAGCATTTT
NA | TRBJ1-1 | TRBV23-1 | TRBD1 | CASSQSTGPPTEAFF | TGCGCCAGCAGTCAGTCGACAGGGCCACCAACCGAAGCTTTCTTT
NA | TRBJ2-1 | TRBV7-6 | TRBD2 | CASSRPGLAGYNEQFF | TGTGCCAGCAGCCGTCCGGGACTAGCGGGTTACAATGAGCAGTTCTTC
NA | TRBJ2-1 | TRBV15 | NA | CATSRTSFFEQFF | TGTGCCACCAGCAGGACTAGTTTTTTTGAGCAGTTCTTC
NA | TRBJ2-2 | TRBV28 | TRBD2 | CASTQGLAGGNGELFF | TGTGCCAGCACCCAGGGACTAGCGGGAGGGAACGGGGAGCTGTTTTTT
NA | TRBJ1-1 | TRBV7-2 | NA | CASSGNRDGTEAFF | TGTGCCAGCAGCGGAAACAGGGATGGCACTGAAGCTTTCTTT
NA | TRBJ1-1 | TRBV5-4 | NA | CASSPPGNTEAFF | TGTGCCAGCAGCCCCCCGGGGAACACTGAAGCTTTCTTT
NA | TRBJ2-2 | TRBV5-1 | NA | CASSLTGSGTGELFF | TGCGCCAGCAGCTTGACGGGTTCTGGCACCGGGGAGCTGTTTTTT
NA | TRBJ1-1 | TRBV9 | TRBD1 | CASSAQGARSEAFF | TGTGCCAGCAGCGCACAGGGGGCGCGATCTGAAGCTTTCTTT
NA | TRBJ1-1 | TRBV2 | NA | CASSALVRQSNTEAFF | TGTGCCAGCAGCGCACTAGTCCGCCAGTCGAACACTGAAGCTTTCTTT
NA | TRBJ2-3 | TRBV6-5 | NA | CASRGRETSTDTQYF | TGTGCCAGCAGAGGACGGGAAACATCCACAGATACGCAGTATTTT
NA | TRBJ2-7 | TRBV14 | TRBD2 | CASSPGEGIRQYF | TGTGCCAGCAGCCCGGGGGAGGGTATTCGGCAGTACTTC
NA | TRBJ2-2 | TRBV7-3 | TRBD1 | CASSLFSQGAVFGGELFF | TGTGCCAGCAGCTTATTTTCTCAGGGGGCGGTTTTTGGCGGGGAGCTGTTTTTT
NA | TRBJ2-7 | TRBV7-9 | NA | CASSVGTVRDYEQYF | TGTGCCAGCAGCGTTGGGACTGTAAGAGACTACGAGCAGTACTTC
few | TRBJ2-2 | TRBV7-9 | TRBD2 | CASRGVPRDTGELFF | TGTGCCAGCCGGGGGGTCCCGAGGGACACCGGGGAGCTGTTTTTT
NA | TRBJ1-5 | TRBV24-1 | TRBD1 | CATSDRTGGNQPQHF | TGTGCCACCAGTGACCGGACAGGGGGCAATCAGCCCCAGCATTTT
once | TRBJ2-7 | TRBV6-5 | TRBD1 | CASSYPDRGRQYF | TGTGCCAGCAGTTACCCTGACAGGGGGCGGCAGTACTTC
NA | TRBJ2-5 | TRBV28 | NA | CASSNQRAGETQYF | TGTGCCAGCAGTAACCAGCGGGCAGGGGAGACCCAGTACTTC
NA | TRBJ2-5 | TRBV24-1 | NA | CATSDFSGTQYF | TGTGCCACCAGTGATTTTTCGGGGACCCAGTACTTC
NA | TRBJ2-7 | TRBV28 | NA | CASSLQVPSYEQYF | TGTGCCAGCAGTTTACAGGTCCCGAGCTACGAGCAGTACTTC
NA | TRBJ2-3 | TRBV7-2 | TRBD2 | CASRPRTSGADTQYF | TGTGCCAGCAGGCCTCGGACTAGCGGCGCGGATACGCAGTATTTT
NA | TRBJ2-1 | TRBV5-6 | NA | CASSSRNEQFF | TGTGCCAGCAGCTCTAGAAATGAGCAGTTCTTC
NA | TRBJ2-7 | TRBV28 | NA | CASEGSYEQYF | TGTGCCAGCGAGGGTTCCTACGAGCAGTACTTC
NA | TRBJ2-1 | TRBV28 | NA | CASTWASSYNEQFF | TGTGCCAGCACCTGGGCAAGCTCCTACAATGAGCAGTTCTTC
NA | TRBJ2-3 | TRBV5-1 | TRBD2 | CASSLGLAAVTDTQYF | TGCGCCAGCAGCTTGGGGCTAGCGGCAGTCACAGATACGCAGTATTTT
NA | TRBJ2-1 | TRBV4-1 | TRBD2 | CASSPGAGGYNEQFF | TGCGCCAGCAGCCCCGGAGCGGGAGGGTACAATGAGCAGTTCTTC
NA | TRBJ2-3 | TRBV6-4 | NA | CASRKGQLSTDTQYF | TGTGCCAGCAGGAAAGGACAGCTTAGCACAGATACGCAGTATTTT
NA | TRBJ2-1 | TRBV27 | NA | CASSLGLDNEQFF | TGTGCCAGCAGTTTGGGACTGGACAATGAGCAGTTCTTC
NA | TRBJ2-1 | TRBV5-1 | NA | CASSFLQGPYNEQFF | TGCGCCAGCAGCTTCCTACAGGGTCCCTACAATGAGCAGTTCTTC
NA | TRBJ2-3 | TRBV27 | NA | CASSPLGEDTQYF | TGTGCCAGCAGTCCCCTAGGTGAGGATACGCAGTATTTT
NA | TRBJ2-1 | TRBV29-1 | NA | CSVRVSSNEQFF | TGCAGCGTTCGGGTGAGTTCAAATGAGCAGTTCTTC
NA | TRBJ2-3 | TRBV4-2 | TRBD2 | CASSPGLAGVRDTQYF | TGTGCCAGCAGCCCGGGACTAGCGGGAGTTCGAGATACGCAGTATTTT
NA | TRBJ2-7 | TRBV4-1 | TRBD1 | CASSQEPAGQGFNEQYF | TGCGCCAGCAGCCAAGAGCCAGCGGGACAGGGGTTCAACGAGCAGTACTTC
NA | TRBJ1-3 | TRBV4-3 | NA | CASSQQAFSGNTIYF | TGCGCCAGCAGCCAGCAGGCGTTTAGTGGAAACACCATATATTTT
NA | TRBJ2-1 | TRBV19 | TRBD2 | CASSMGLAGSNEQFF | TGTGCCAGTAGTATGGGACTAGCGGGGTCCAATGAGCAGTTCTTC
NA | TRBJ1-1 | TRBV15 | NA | CATSIDPGNTEAFF | TGTGCCACCAGCATCGACCCAGGGAACACTGAAGCTTTCTTT
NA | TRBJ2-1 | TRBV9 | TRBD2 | CASSVRLAGPYNEQFF | TGTGCCAGCAGCGTTAGACTAGCGGGGCCTTACAATGAGCAGTTCTTC
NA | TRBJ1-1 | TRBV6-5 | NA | CASSYGQPNTEAFF | TGTGCCAGCAGTTATGGACAGCCGAACACTGAAGCTTTCTTT
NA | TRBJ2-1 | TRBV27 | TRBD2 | CASSPGTSGRYEQFF | TGTGCCAGCAGTCCAGGGACTAGCGGGAGGTATGAGCAGTTCTTC
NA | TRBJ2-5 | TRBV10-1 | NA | CASSRGTEGTQYF | TGCGCCAGCAGTCGGGGGACGGAGGGGACCCAGTACTTC
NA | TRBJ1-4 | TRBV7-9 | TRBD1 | CASSRDRGGEKLFF | TGTGCCAGCAGTCGAGACAGGGGTGGTGAAAAACTGTTTTTT
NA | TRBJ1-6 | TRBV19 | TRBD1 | CASSLQGADTPLHF | TGTGCCAGTAGCCTACAGGGGGCAGATACACCCCTCCACTTT